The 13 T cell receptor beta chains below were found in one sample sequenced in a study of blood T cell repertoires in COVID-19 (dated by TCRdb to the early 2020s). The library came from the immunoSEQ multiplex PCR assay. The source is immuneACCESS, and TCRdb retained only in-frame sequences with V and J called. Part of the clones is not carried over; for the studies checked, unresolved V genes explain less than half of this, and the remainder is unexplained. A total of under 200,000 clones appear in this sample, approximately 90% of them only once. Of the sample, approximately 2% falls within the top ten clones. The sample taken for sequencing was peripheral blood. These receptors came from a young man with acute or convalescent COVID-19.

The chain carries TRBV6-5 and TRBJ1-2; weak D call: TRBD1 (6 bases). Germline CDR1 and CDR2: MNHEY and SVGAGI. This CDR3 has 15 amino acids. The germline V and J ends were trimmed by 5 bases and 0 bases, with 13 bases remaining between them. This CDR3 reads CASSKDSMPNYGYTF. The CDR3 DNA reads TGTGCCAGCAGTAAGGACAGCATGCCTAACTATGGCTACACCTTC.

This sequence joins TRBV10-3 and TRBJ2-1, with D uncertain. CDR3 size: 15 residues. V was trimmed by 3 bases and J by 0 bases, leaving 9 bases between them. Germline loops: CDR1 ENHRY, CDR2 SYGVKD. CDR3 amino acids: CAISDASSSYNEQFF. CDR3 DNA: TGTGCCATCAGTGACGCGTCTAGCTCCTACAATGAGCAGTTCTTC.

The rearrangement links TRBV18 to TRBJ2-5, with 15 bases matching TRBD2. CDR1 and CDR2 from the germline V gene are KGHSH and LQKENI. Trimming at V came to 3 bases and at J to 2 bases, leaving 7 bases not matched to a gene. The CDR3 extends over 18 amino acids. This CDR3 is CASSPRTSGGGFQETQYF. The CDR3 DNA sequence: TGTGCCAGCTCACCCCGGACTAGCGGGGGGGGATTTCAAGAGACCCAGTACTTC.

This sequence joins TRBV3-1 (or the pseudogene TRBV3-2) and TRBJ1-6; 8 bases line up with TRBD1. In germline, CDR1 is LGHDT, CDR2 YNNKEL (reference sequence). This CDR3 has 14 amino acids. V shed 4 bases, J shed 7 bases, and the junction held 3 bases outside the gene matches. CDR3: CASSLDRVNSPLHF. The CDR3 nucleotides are TGTGCCAGCAGCCTGGACAGGGTCAATTCACCCCTCCACTTT.

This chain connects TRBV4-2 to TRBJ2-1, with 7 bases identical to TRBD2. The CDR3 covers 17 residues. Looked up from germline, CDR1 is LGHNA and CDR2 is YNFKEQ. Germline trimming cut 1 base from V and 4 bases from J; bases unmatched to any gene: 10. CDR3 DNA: TGTGCCAGCAGCCAAGGGCCTAGGGAGGGCGGATACAATGAGCAGTTCTTC. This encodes CASSQGPREGGYNEQFF.

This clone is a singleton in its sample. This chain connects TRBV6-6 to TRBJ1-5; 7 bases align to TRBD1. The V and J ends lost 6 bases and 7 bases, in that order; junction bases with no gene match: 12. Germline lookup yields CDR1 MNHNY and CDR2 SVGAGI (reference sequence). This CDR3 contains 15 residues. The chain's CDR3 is CASSARQGSGQPQHF. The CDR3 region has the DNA TGTGCCAGCAGCGCAAGACAGGGTTCAGGGCAGCCCCAGCATTTT.

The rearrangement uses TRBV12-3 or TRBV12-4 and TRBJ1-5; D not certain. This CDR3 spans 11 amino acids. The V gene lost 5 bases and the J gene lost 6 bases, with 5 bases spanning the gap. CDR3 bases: TGTGCCAGCAGTCTAAGTCAGCCCCAGCATTTT. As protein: CASSLSQPQHF.

The CDR3 region is CASSLQGPNYGYTF. The DNA of the CDR3 is TGTGCCAGCAGTTTACAGGGACCTAACTATGGCTACACCTTC. The rearrangement uses TRBV6-5 and TRBJ1-2; TRBD1 is a possible D gene (6 bases). Trimming stripped 4 bases from V and 0 bases from J, with 9 bases between. The germline V gene has CDR1 MNHEY and CDR2 SVGAGI. This CDR3 region has 14 residues.

CDR3 DNA: TGTGCCAGCTCACCAACACAGGCGGACACTGAAGCTTTCTTT. Encoded protein: CASSPTQADTEAFF. The chain combines TRBV18 with TRBJ1-1; D might be TRBD1 (5 bases). The ends were cut back, 2 bases at V and 3 bases at J, with 10 bases in the middle. The CDR3 spans 14 residues. Germline V lookup: CDR1 KGHSH, CDR2 LQKENI.

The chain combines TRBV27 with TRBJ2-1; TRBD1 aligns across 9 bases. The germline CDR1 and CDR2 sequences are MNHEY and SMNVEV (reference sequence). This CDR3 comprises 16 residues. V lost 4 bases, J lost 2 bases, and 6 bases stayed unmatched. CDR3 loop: CASSSHRQGAYNEQFF. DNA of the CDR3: TGTGCCAGCAGTTCCCACCGACAGGGGGCCTACAATGAGCAGTTCTTC.

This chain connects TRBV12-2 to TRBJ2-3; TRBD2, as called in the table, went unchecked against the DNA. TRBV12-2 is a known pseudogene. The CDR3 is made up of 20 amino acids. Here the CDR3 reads CASRLESPGLAPLRGDTQYF. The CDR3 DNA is TGTGCAAGTCGCTTAGAGAGCCCGGGACTAGCCCCTCTAAGAGGAGATACGCAGTATTTT.

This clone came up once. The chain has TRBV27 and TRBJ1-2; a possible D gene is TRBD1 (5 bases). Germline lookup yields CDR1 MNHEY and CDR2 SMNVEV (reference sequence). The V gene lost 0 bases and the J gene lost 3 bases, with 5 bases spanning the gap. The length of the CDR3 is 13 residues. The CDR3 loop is CASSLSTDYGYTF. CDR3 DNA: TGTGCCAGCAGTTTATCGACAGACTATGGCTACACCTTC.

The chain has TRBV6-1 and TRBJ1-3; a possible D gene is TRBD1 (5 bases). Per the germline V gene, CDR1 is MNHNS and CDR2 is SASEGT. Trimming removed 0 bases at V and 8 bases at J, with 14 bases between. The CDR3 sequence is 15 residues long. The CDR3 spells CASSEAGGAGDTIYF. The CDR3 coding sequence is TGTGCCAGCAGTGAAGCGGGGGGAGCGGGAGACACCATATATTTT.